What follows is one T cell receptor (beta chain) and its context. Its antigen remains undetermined. Nothing much larger sits one base from this clone, and base qualities are not available. The sample has other DNA sequences that encode this CDR3 too. Library creation used the immunoSEQ multiplex PCR assay. The published analysis was carried out like this. To diagnose cytomegalovirus status from the catalog of TCR beta chain sequences, a statistical classification framework was built. The clones in this table, taken by TCRdb from immuneACCESS, are in-frame only. Not every clone is retained; where verified, under half of the shortfall comes from an unresolved V gene, and the cause of the rest is unknown. D and trimming were read from the DNA, whereas the V and J calls and clone size are those reported in that table. This sample has about 220,000 clones in its table, and approximately 80% of those were observed once. The ten largest clones add up to more than 12% of the sample.

The entry originates in a study of cytomegalovirus exposure and HLA in healthy donors (TCRdb year 2017). Broadly, across the study: The roughly 670 repertoires of the first cohort and the 95 to 150 validation repertoires were produced on the same platform, according to a later analysis. The study aimed to test whether cataloging public T cell receptors could reveal signatures of past pathogen exposure. Besides the first cohort of around 670 subjects, a separate validation cohort made up of roughly 120 different subjects was used. To predict cytomegalovirus infection status, the study brought together high-throughput TCR immunosequencing, statistical association of individual TCRs with disease status, and machine learning.

Broader findings and caveats from the paper: In a later analysis, TCRs clustered in the first cohort were found to also tend to co-occur in the 110 or so validation repertoires, with around 94% of cluster scores above 0. While some public TCRs were present in many individuals, most TCR sequences turned up only very rarely across donors. The classifier was reported to diagnose cytomegalovirus status with high specificity and sensitivity in both the original and validation cohorts. A total of 164 TCR beta chains were listed by the study as associated with cytomegalovirus. A later analysis had no HLA typing for the validation cohort, so co-occurrence there was scored across all 130 or so repertoires. In vitro tests confirmed that a few of the cytomegalovirus-associated TCR beta chains recognize cytomegalovirus antigens. The authors suggested that the approach could potentially be extended to other disease states and immunological phenotypes.

The donors were included in the validation cohort of some 120 subjects, a group kept apart from the approximately 650-subject first cohort. As encoded in the germline V gene (reference sequence), CDR1 is GTSNPN while CDR2 is SVGIG. The CDR3 measures 12 amino acids from cysteine to phenylalanine. CDR3 DNA is the only sequence kept; it has 36 bases, read in frame from the first base. V lost 0 bases and J lost 3 bases; the stretch between them is 4 bases long. This receptor chain uses TRBV30 and TRBJ2-3, with the identity of the D gene unclear. Material: PBMCs. This clonotype was sampled from a woman aged 25 to 39 in good health and CMV-seropositive. The CDR3 sequence is CAWSVSTDTQYF. The DNA sequence reads TGTGCCTGGAGTGTTAGTACAGATACGCAGTATTTT.